Following are 29 T cell receptor beta chains from one sample sequenced in a study of blood T cell repertoires in COVID-19. TCRdb's table, derived via immunoSEQ multiplex PCR, lists solely in-frame clones and lacks some. Among 250,000 to 300,000 clones, 86% were seen once, and the ten largest hold approximately 14%. The specimen was peripheral blood. The receptors come from a woman between 65 and 79 years old with COVID-19, enrolled during active disease.

The chain links TRBV19 to TRBJ2-2; TRBD1 is a possible D gene (7 bases). There are 17 residues in the CDR3. V gave up 7 bases and J gave up 1 base, with 19 bases separating them. CDR1 is LNHDA and CDR2 is SQIVND in the germline V gene (reference sequence). In DNA form, the CDR3 reads TGTGCCAGTACTCTCTTGGGGGGACAGAAGAACACCGGGGAGCTGTTTTTT. Amino acid sequence: CASTLLGGQKNTGELFF.

The chain joins TRBV2 to TRBJ2-5, with 11 bases that match TRBD2. The V segment lost 6 bases and the J segment 2 bases; nucleotides outside the gene matches: 8. The CDR3 extends over 16 amino acids. In germline, CDR1 is SNHLY, CDR2 FYNNEI. The CDR3 sequence is CASRGGSSGGQETQYF. Written as DNA, the CDR3 is TGTGCCAGCAGGGGCGGATCTAGCGGGGGGCAAGAGACCCAGTACTTC.

V gene TRBV5-1 combines with J gene TRBJ2-1; D is possibly TRBD1 (7 bases). Deletions cut 3 bases from V and 4 bases from J, with 14 bases between. The V gene's germline CDR1 is SGHRS and CDR2 YFSETQ. CDR3 length equals 15 residues. Here the CDR3 reads CASSSGQEGYNEQFF. Here the CDR3 DNA reads TGCGCCAGCAGCTCCGGACAGGAGGGGTACAATGAGCAGTTCTTC.

V gene TRBV7-9 combines with J gene TRBJ1-4; D may be TRBD1 (6 bases). V was shortened by 5 bases and J by 0 bases, with 10 bases between the two germline ends. The CDR3 extends over 15 amino acids. Germline assignment: CDR1 SEHNR and CDR2 FQNEAQ (reference sequence). The CDR3 loop reads CASSTWTATNEKLFF. Written as DNA, the CDR3 is TGTGCCAGCAGCACCTGGACAGCAACTAATGAAAAACTGTTTTTT.

Here the CDR3 DNA reads TGTGCCACCGGAGGGGTGCCGCCTAATGAAAAACTGTTTTTT. It is translated as CATGGVPPNEKLFF. V usage is TRBV27 and J usage is TRBJ1-4; D is possibly TRBD1 (5 bases). There are 14 residues in the CDR3. Germline loops: CDR1 MNHEY, CDR2 SMNVEV (reference sequence). Trimming left V 10 bases short and J 3 bases short, with 15 bases between.

V usage is TRBV24-1 and J usage is TRBJ2-5, with D perhaps matching TRBD2 (7 bases). CDR3 length: 19 residues. Germline V gene data show CDR1 as KGHDR and CDR2 as SFDVKD. V was shortened by 8 bases and J by 5 bases, with 32 bases between the two germline ends. The DNA for the CDR3 is TGTGCCACCAACGAGAATACCGACCCGAGGGGGGGGGCCCGGGAGACCCAGTACTTC. Its protein is CATNENTDPRGGARETQYF.

This clone occurred once. The V call is TRBV4-3, the J call TRBJ1-1, with D unresolved. The V gene lost 0 bases and the J gene lost 10 bases, with 15 bases spanning the gap. Germline V gene sequence: CDR1 LGHNA, CDR2 YSLEER. This CDR3 contains 14 residues. CDR3 nucleotide sequence: TGCGCCAGCAGCCAAGATCGTGGGCGGAGGGTAGCTTTCTTT. It specifies CASSQDRGRRVAFF.

This chain links TRBV11-3 with TRBJ2-7; 8 nucleotides match TRBD2. The germline V gene encodes CDR1 SGHNT and CDR2 YENEEA. This CDR3 contains 14 residues. Losses at the gene ends were 0 bases for V and 2 bases for J; bases not matched to a gene: 0. The CDR3 is CASSLERGAYEQYF. In DNA form, the CDR3 reads TGTGCCAGCAGCTTAGAGCGGGGGGCCTACGAGCAGTACTTC.

The chain has TRBV30 and TRBJ1-1; 7 bases map to TRBD1. The CDR3 totals 15 residues. The V and J ends lost 4 bases and 5 bases, in that order; junction bases with no gene match: 13. Germline V lookup: CDR1 GTSNPN, CDR2 SVGIG (reference sequence). CDR3 residues: CAWIFPDRESTEAFF. The DNA of the CDR3 is TGTGCCTGGATCTTTCCTGACAGGGAAAGTACTGAAGCTTTCTTT.

This rearrangement joins TRBV5-1 to TRBJ1-2, with 8 bases that match TRBD1. The ends lost 2 bases at V and 4 bases at J; junction bases unmatched: 4. The CDR3 covers 14 residues. CDR1 and CDR2 from the germline V gene are SGHRS and YFSETQ. The CDR3 DNA is TGCGCCAGCAGCTTAACAGGGGGGATCTATGGCTACACCTTC. It translates to CASSLTGGIYGYTF.

This clone has more than one count but fewer than ten. The same CDR3 is also encoded by other DNA sequences in this sample. J is TRBJ1-1 and V is TRBV5-6, with D possibly being TRBD1 (5 bases). This CDR3 has 14 residues. Germline V gives CDR1 SGHDT, CDR2 YYEEEE. The ends were cut back, 1 base at V and 2 bases at J, with 9 bases in the middle. The chain's CDR3 is CASSLRQLNTEAFF. CDR3 in DNA: TGTGCCAGCAGCTTGAGACAGTTAAACACTGAAGCTTTCTTT.

This chain uses TRBV18 with TRBJ2-2, with D possibly being TRBD1 (5 bases). The CDR3 is 15 amino acids. V gave up 3 bases and J gave up 2 bases, with 10 bases separating them. The V gene's germline CDR1 is KGHSH and CDR2 LQKENI. The CDR3 protein is CASSPQTANTGELFF. The CDR3 DNA sequence: TGTGCCAGCTCACCGCAGACAGCTAACACCGGGGAGCTGTTTTTT.

The chain recombines TRBV6-5 with TRBJ1-2, with TRBD1 as a possible D gene (6 bases). The CDR3 runs to 15 residues. Germline-derived CDR1 and CDR2 are MNHEY and SVGAGI. The V and J ends lost 5 bases and 6 bases respectively, with 19 bases between them. The CDR3: CASSRISGVSDGYTF. The CDR3 nucleotides read TGTGCCAGCAGTCGGATTTCAGGGGTATCGGATGGCTACACCTTC.

The chain joins TRBV7-3 to TRBJ2-1; D ambiguous. Between the trimmed V and J ends, which lost 6 bases and 0 bases, there was a span of 18 bases. The CDR3 covers 17 residues. Germline CDR1 is SGHTA and CDR2 is FQGTGA. CDR3 region: CASSLAPGPLSYNEQFF. For the CDR3, the DNA is TGTGCCAGCAGTTTGGCGCCAGGCCCCCTCTCCTACAATGAGCAGTTCTTC.

The chain links TRBV29-1 to TRBJ2-5; no definite D call. CDR1 is SQVTM, CDR2 ANQGSEA, per germline. Trimming removed 5 bases from V and 1 base from J, with 11 bases in between. The CDR3 runs to 13 residues. CDR3 sequence (DNA): TGCAGCGTTACGAGCCCTAGCCAAGAGACCCAGTACTTC. Translating gives CSVTSPSQETQYF.

The chain combines TRBV7-2 with TRBJ2-5; D possibly corresponds to TRBD2 (5 bases). The CDR3 extends over 11 amino acids. V was shortened by 5 bases and J by 9 bases, with 10 bases between the two germline ends. In germline, CDR1 is SGHTA, CDR2 FQGNSA. The DNA of the CDR3 is TGTGCCAGCAGCCGGCTCGGGGCCCAGTACTTC. Amino acid sequence: CASSRLGAQYF.

This clone was recorded only once. This chain connects TRBV7-2 to TRBJ2-1; TRBD2 matches at 13 bases. The CDR3 loop spans 19 amino acids. Germline V lookup: CDR1 SGHTA, CDR2 FQGNSA. The V gene end was trimmed by 2 bases and the J gene end by 4 bases; junction bases not matched to a gene: 11. The CDR3 protein is CASSLFPYGTSGEYNEQFF. Here the CDR3 DNA reads TGTGCCAGCAGCTTATTTCCCTACGGGACTAGCGGGGAATACAATGAGCAGTTCTTC.

This chain joins TRBV7-9 and TRBJ1-5; D unclear. CDR1 is SEHNR, CDR2 FQNEAQ, per germline (reference sequence). Trimming pared 5 bases from V and 5 bases from J, leaving 7 bases between. The CDR3 totals 12 residues. The CDR3 is CASSPEDQPQHF. CDR3 nucleotide sequence: TGTGCCAGCAGCCCGGAGGATCAGCCCCAGCATTTT. The full variable domain, in which reference TRBV7-9 and TRBJ1-5 provide the parts outside the CDR3, is DTGVSQNPRHKITKRGQNVTFRCDPISEHNRLYWYRQTLGQGPEFLTYFQNEAQLEKSRLLSDRFSAERPKGSFSTLEIQRTEQGDSAMYLCASSPEDQPQHFGDGTRLSIL.

This clone was detected once. The chain couples TRBV29-1 to TRBJ2-3, with 8 bases matching TRBD1. This CDR3 comprises 14 residues. With V trimmed by 3 bases and J by 3 bases, 5 bases remained unmatched. Germline loops: CDR1 SQVTM, CDR2 ANQGSEA. As DNA, the CDR3 is TGCAGCGTTGATGGCAGGGGGCGTACAGATACGCAGTATTTT. Translated, it gives CSVDGRGRTDTQYF.

The V gene is TRBV11-2, the J gene TRBJ2-1; 8 positions agree with TRBD1. The CDR3 has 15 residues. Germline V gene sequence: CDR1 SGHAT, CDR2 FQNNGV. V was pared by 5 bases and J by 7 bases, with 10 bases of the junction left unmatched. CDR3 sequence reads: CASSRTAGTGNEQFF. In DNA form, the CDR3 reads TGTGCCAGCAGCCGAACCGCCGGGACAGGTAATGAGCAGTTCTTC.

V usage is TRBV4-1 and J usage is TRBJ2-7; 7 nucleotides align to TRBD1. The CDR3 is 15 amino acids. The V gene's germline CDR1 is MGHRA and CDR2 YSYEKL. The V gene end was trimmed by 1 base and the J gene end by 0 bases; junction bases not matched to a gene: 3. CDR3 sequence reads: CASSQVWDSSYEQYF. CDR3 sequence (DNA): TGCGCCAGCAGCCAAGTCTGGGACAGCTCCTACGAGCAGTACTTC.

The rearrangement uses TRBV2 and TRBJ1-4; D remains unclear. The CDR3 loop spans 11 amino acids. Germline CDR1 and CDR2: SNHLY and FYNNEI. V lost 7 bases and J lost 8, with 8 bases in between. The CDR3 protein is CASTRGEKLFF. Here the CDR3 DNA reads TGTGCCAGCACTCGAGGCGAAAAACTGTTTTTT.

The rearrangement uses TRBV7-9 and TRBJ2-7, with 8 positions matching TRBD1. CDR1 SEHNR and CDR2 FQNEAQ come from the germline V gene (reference sequence). The CDR3 extends over 15 amino acids. Trimming took 1 base from V and 6 from J; bases not matched to a gene: 8. The CDR3 DNA reads as TGTGCCAGCAGCTTAGGGACAGGGTCGATCGGCGAGCAGTACTTC. Translated, it gives CASSLGTGSIGEQYF.

The CDR3 loop is CASSLGGRDQPQHF. The CDR3 bases are TGTGCCAGCAGTTTAGGGGGCAGAGATCAGCCCCAGCATTTT. The chain uses TRBV28 and TRBJ1-5, with D possibly being TRBD1 (6 bases). The CDR3 has 14 residues. The germline V gene has CDR1 MDHEN and CDR2 SYDVKM. V was cut by 2 bases and J by 5 bases, with 10 bases left in between. Full variable domain (missing parts from reference TRBV28 and TRBJ1-5): DVKVTQSSRYLVKRTGEKVFLECVQDMDHENMFWYRQDPGLGLRLIYFSYDVKMKEKGDIPEGYSVSREKKERFSLILESASTNQTSMYLCASSLGGRDQPQHFGDGTRLSIL.

CDR3 loop: CASSLYRSYEQYF. CDR3 sequence (DNA): TGTGCCAGCAGCTTGTATAGATCCTACGAGCAGTACTTC. The V gene is TRBV5-8, the J gene TRBJ2-7, with D hard to call. The germline V gene has CDR1 SGHTS and CDR2 YDEGEE. This CDR3 comprises 13 residues. The V end was cut by 1 base, the J end by 1 base, with 6 bases between.

This chain links TRBV5-1 with TRBJ2-3; TRBD2 aligns across 12 bases. CDR1 and CDR2 (germline): SGHRS, YFSETQ. The CDR3 sequence is 15 residues long. The junction had 3 bases not matched to a gene; V was cut back by 4 bases and J by 3 bases. CDR3 DNA sequence: TGCGCCAGCAGCCCAGGACTAGCGGGGACAGATACGCAGTATTTT. Translating gives CASSPGLAGTDTQYF.

The rearrangement links TRBV4-1 to TRBJ1-2, with a tentative D call TRBD1 (6 bases). This CDR3 region has 15 residues. V was shortened by 0 bases and J by 5 bases, with 13 bases between the two germline ends. Germline V gene sequence: CDR1 MGHRA, CDR2 YSYEKL. CDR3 DNA sequence: TGCGCCAGCAGCCAAGAAATAAGACAGGTTTATGGCTACACCTTC. This codes for CASSQEIRQVYGYTF.

The genes are TRBV6-5 and TRBJ2-3; no firm D call. The CDR3 contains 14 residues. V was pared by 6 bases and J by 4 bases, with 14 bases between. Germline V gives CDR1 MNHEY, CDR2 SVGAGI. CDR3 region: CASSFTDRADTQYF. Here the CDR3 DNA reads TGTGCCAGCAGCTTCACTGATCGGGCAGATACGCAGTATTTT.

This rearrangement joins TRBV5-8 to TRBJ1-1; D is unclear. V was trimmed by 4 bases and J by 6 bases, leaving 13 bases between them. The CDR3 spans 13 residues. CDR1 is SGHTS, CDR2 YDEGEE, per germline. The CDR3 sequence is CASSRGWVAEAFF. The CDR3 nucleotides read TGTGCCAGCAGCCGAGGGTGGGTGGCTGAAGCTTTCTTT.